This entry describes one TCR beta chain. Its antigen has not been determined. Per-base qualities were not stored, and no clone one base away is much larger. These data come from a study of blood T cell repertoires in COVID-19 (dated by TCRdb to the early 2020s). Concerning the study at large: The collaborator samples originated in the United States, Italy and Spain and spanned the acute and convalescent phases of COVID-19. Where HLA class I and class II types were available, the types were taken from metadata supplied by the sample provider, not from assay-based typing. The repertoires were released in a freely available public database meant as a resource for research on the immune response to SARS-CoV-2. Nearly every sample came with metadata listing a de-identified subject ID, COVID-19 status, age in years and sex. The material from the prospective study consisted of cDNA or gDNA derived from T cells, B-cell-depleted T cells, or PBMCs. The samples were drawn from the first 160 participants of the ongoing ImmuneRACE study and from 950 to 1,500 subjects provided by 6 global collaborators. The dataset comprised deeply sampled blood TCRbeta repertoires from subjects exposed to, actively infected with, or recovered from COVID-19. Paper-wide results and their limitations: The amount of clinical and demographic metadata varied by source and participant and was provided uncurated.

Another Seattle source contributed samples from volunteer blood donors who had recovered from COVID-19. The collaborating institutions used their own protocols to collect whole blood in K2EDTA tubes. For TCRbeta analysis, collaborator samples were shipped as frozen whole blood, as isolated PBMCs, or as DNA extracted from either sample type. From a lookup of the germline V gene (reference sequence), CDR1 and CDR2 are GTSNPN and SVGIG. The CDR3 starts with the cysteine, ends with the phenylalanine, and has 14 residues. The read is trimmed to its CDR3 DNA, 42 bases read in frame from base 1. Trimming removed 0 bases from V and 1 base from J, leaving 10 bases between the germline ends. The immunoSEQ Assay, a bias-controlled multiplex PCR, was used to amplify TCRbeta CDR3 regions from genomic DNA. Regarding the original processing steps: The number of nucleated cells in each sample was estimated from the amplification of reference gene primers within the assay. To quantify the absolute abundance of each unique TCRbeta CDR3 rearrangement, sequence reads were collapsed and filtered. For each sample, productive Simpson clonality was calculated as the square root of Simpson's diversity index across productive rearrangements. TCRdb holds this immuneACCESS table with in-frame rearrangements only. Some clones are missing; in checked studies, unresolved V genes explain under half, and the rest has no known cause. From that table come the V and J calls and clone size; the DNA was used to work out D and trimming. The sample yields 200,000 to 250,000 clones; about 88% were counted once. About 2.1% of the sample is held by the ten biggest clonotypes.

The chain is encoded by TRBV30 joined to TRBJ2-7, with TRBD2 perhaps the D gene, on 6 matching bases. This receptor was obtained from a woman in her 40s who had recovered from COVID-19. The sample consisted of peripheral blood. The CDR3: CAWSVSGSSYEQYF. The nucleotide sequence is given as TGTGCCTGGAGTGTCAGCGGGTCATCCTACGAGCAGTACTTC.